These 10 T cell receptor beta chains were sequenced from one sample in a study of human T cells and chemical hapten exposure. Time point meaning: patch test 2, 6 weeks after DPC sensitization. Treatment of the sample: therapeutic diphenylcyclopropenone sensitization with weekly scalp DPC. TCRdb redid the calling of the RACE reads with MiXCR, one entry per CDR3 protein. The sample holds roughly 140,000 distinct CDR3 sequences, 10% to 15% seen once. The sequencing here drew on whole blood, taken in connection with sensitization to the hapten diphenylcyclopropenone (DPC). The source is a woman aged 50 to 65 with alopecia areata. Some clones in this sample may be carry-over from other donors' samples.

This clonotype was seen at least ten times. This chain connects TRBV29-1 to TRBJ2-1, with no clear D. Germline V gives CDR1 SQVTM, CDR2 ANQGSEA. The CDR3 is 13 residues long. Deletions cut 3 bases from V and 0 bases from J, with 6 bases between. This CDR3 is CSVETSSYNEQFF. The CDR3 DNA follows: TGCAGCGTTGAGACGAGCTCCTACAATGAGCAGTTCTTC.

The chain's CDR3 is CASSSQTGRNEQFF. The DNA for the CDR3 is TGTGCCAGCAGCTCACAGACAGGGAGGAATGAGCAGTTCTTC. J is TRBJ2-1 and V is TRBV13; perhaps TRBD1 as D (7 bases). The CDR3 totals 14 residues. V shed 4 bases and J shed 7 bases, with 14 bases lying between them. The germline V gene encodes CDR1 PRHDT and CDR2 FYEKMQ (reference sequence). Together with reference TRBV13 and TRBJ2-1, the CDR3 gives the full variable domain: AAGVIQSPRHLIKEKRETATLKCYPIPRHDTVYWYQQGPGQDPQFLISFYEKMQSDKGSIPDRFSAQQFSDYHSELNMSSLELGDSALYFCASSSQTGRNEQFFGPGTRLTVL.

The chain recombines TRBV21-1 with TRBJ2-5. TRBV21-1 is a listed pseudogene. The CDR3 runs to 15 residues. DNA for the CDR3: TGTGCCAGCAGCAAAGCGGAGAAGGAAGGAGAGACCCAGTACTTC. This gives the protein CASSKAEKEGETQYF.

CDR3: CASSPREWGTDTQYF. In DNA, the CDR3 is TGTGCCAGCAGCCCGCGGGAGTGGGGCACAGATACGCAGTATTTT. The chain links TRBV4-2 to TRBJ2-3, with 7 bases lining up with TRBD2. CDR3 length equals 15 residues. From germline, CDR1 is LGHNA and CDR2 YNFKEQ. Losses at the gene ends were 4 bases for V and 1 base for J; bases not matched to a gene: 5.

There are a few counts of this clonotype. The chain has TRBV7-2 and TRBJ2-3; D possibly matches TRBD1 or TRBD2 (5 bases each). The CDR3 loop spans 15 amino acids. V lost 4 bases to trimming and J lost 6 bases, with 17 bases between them. Germline loops: CDR1 SGHTA, CDR2 FQGNSA. CDR3 DNA sequence: TGTGCCAGCAGCTATGGCCCTCTGGGGACCGATACGCAGTATTTT. It is translated as CASSYGPLGTDTQYF.

This clonotype was counted only a few times. This chain uses TRBV6-5 with TRBJ1-1; no firm D call. This CDR3 has 14 amino acids. Germline CDR1 and CDR2: MNHEY and SVGAGI. Trimming left V 0 bases short and J 2 bases short, with 7 bases between. CDR3 amino acids: CASSYSKLNTEAFF. DNA of the CDR3: TGTGCCAGCAGTTACTCAAAGTTAAACACTGAAGCTTTCTTT.

The chain couples TRBV28 to TRBJ2-2, with D possibly matching TRBD2 (6 bases). The CDR3 length is 14 residues. Germline V lookup: CDR1 MDHEN, CDR2 SYDVKM. Trimming took 6 bases from V and 7 from J, leaving 15 bases between them. This chain's CDR3 is CASSRGLIGGELFF. CDR3 sequence (DNA): TGTGCCAGCAGCCGGGGACTTATTGGCGGGGAGCTGTTTTTT.

This clonotype occurred many times. The V call is TRBV6-6, the J call TRBJ2-7, with 9 bases that match TRBD2. Germline CDR1 MNHNY, CDR2 SVGAGI (reference sequence). This CDR3 region has 14 residues. After removal of 6 bases from V and 5 bases from J, the junction contained 8 bases not matched to a gene. CDR3 sequence reads: CASSRAGLANEQYF. CDR3 DNA sequence: TGTGCCAGCAGCAGAGCGGGACTAGCCAACGAGCAGTACTTC.

Of note for this clonotype: The CDR3 end shows no conserved phenylalanine or tryptophan, and so a read error is likely. CDR3 DNA: TGTGCCAGCAGCCAAGGCGGGAGCGGGAAGGTAGAGACCCAGTACTAC. Its translation: CASSQGGSGKVETQYY. The chain employs TRBV11-2 and TRBJ2-5; 7 bases line up with TRBD2. The V gene end was trimmed by 5 bases and the J gene end by 4 bases; junction bases not matched to a gene: 13. CDR1 and CDR2 (germline): SGHAT, FQNNGV. The CDR3 has 16 residues.

This chain connects TRBV11-2 to TRBJ2-5; 11 bases are a match to TRBD1. V was pared by 5 bases and J by 5 bases, with 4 bases of the junction left unmatched. CDR1 and CDR2 from the germline V gene are SGHAT and FQNNGV. The CDR3 covers 14 residues. The CDR3 sequence: CASSRTGGVETQYF. CDR3 coding DNA: TGTGCCAGCAGCCGGACAGGGGGCGTGGAGACCCAGTACTTC.